This T cell receptor beta chain is from a study of T cell responses to AZD1222 COVID-19 vaccine. The overall study: Doses given second, at about 4 or about 12 weeks, were pooled. Study-wide results and caveats: Spike was spanned by vaccine-associated CD4 TCRs, which were dominant at 160-218 and 743-854. After two AZD1222 doses, spike-specific TCR breadth and depth rose versus day 0. Donor demographics were predominantly white British with a female majority; clonal diversity may be underestimated.

Worth noting for this clone: The target antigen is unknown.

Generated by immunoSEQ multiplex PCR, the TCRdb table keeps only in-frame clones and is missing some. The table shows fewer than 250,000 clones, with approximately 92% occurring only once. Germline lookup yields CDR1 SGHTA and CDR2 FQGNSA. V was trimmed by 1 base and J by 4 bases, leaving 10 bases between them. The CDR3 contains 14 residues. The sequences come from peripheral blood, collected on day 0 of AZD1222 vaccination. This clonotype originated in an adult in good health. The chain uses TRBV7-2 and TRBJ1-2; D is unclear. CDR3 protein: CASSLDRLAYGYTF. DNA for the CDR3: TGTGCCAGCAGCTTAGATCGGCTCGCCTATGGCTACACCTTC.